This T cell receptor beta chain was identified during a study of blood T cell repertoires in COVID-19. About the study: From the United States, Italy and Spain came samples of acute and convalescent COVID-19. From T cells, B-cell-depleted T cells, or PBMCs came the material, which was cDNA or gDNA.

Trimming left V 7 bases short and J 1 base short, with 16 bases between. The CDR3 is made up of 15 amino acids. In germline, CDR1 is SQVTM, CDR2 ANQGSEA. Per the original data handling: Nucleated cell number was recorded as an estimate derived from reference gene primer amplification. Profiling relied on immunoSEQ multiplex PCR, and the TCRdb table lists in-frame clones only, not all of them. V, J and clone size are taken as reported in that table, and D and trimming were inferred from the DNA itself. The sample carries 50,000 to 70,000 clones, approximately 80% recorded once. There are a few counts of this clone.

Sequenced input: peripheral blood. This sequence was found in a woman aged 55-69 years with acute or convalescent COVID-19. This rearrangement joins TRBV29-1 to TRBJ2-2, with TRBD2 as a possible D gene (6 bases). The CDR3 spells CSASPGSGNTGELFF. The DNA of the CDR3 is TGCAGCGCTTCCCCAGGTAGCGGGAACACCGGGGAGCTGTTTTTT.